Sequencing of this T cell receptor beta chain was carried out in a study of circulating and synovial CD4+ cells in juvenile arthritis. Clones were read by immunoSEQ multiplex PCR, and TCRdb kept only the in-frame ones, dropping some. The sample holds around 32,000 clones; 90% to 95% are singletons and the top ten take 0.6% to 0.8%. As to this clone: The same CDR3 can be traced to other DNA sequences in this sample.

The TCR originated in a human donor with juvenile idiopathic arthritis. Sequencing was carried out using CD4+ T cells from blood.

CDR3 amino acids: CASSVDPGTTESSYNSPLHF. CDR3 nucleotides: TGTGCCAGCAGCGTAGATCCAGGGACTACCGAAAGCTCCTATAATTCACCCCTCCACTTT. The genes are TRBV9 and TRBJ1-6, with TRBD1 as a possible D gene (5 bases). The CDR3 has 20 residues. V was shortened by 0 bases and J by 0 bases, with 19 bases between the two germline ends. Germline values: CDR1 SGDLS, CDR2 YYNGEE. Full variable domain (missing parts from reference TRBV9 and TRBJ1-6): DSGVTQTPKHLITATGQRVTLRCSPRSGDLSVYWYQQSLDQGLQFLIQYYNGEERAKGNILERFSAQQFPDLHSELNLSSLELGDSALYFCASSVDPGTTESSYNSPLHFGNGTRLTVT.